A single sample gave rise to the 30 T cell receptor beta chains below, sequenced in a study of blood T cell repertoires in COVID-19. Method: immunoSEQ multiplex PCR; TCRdb's copy keeps in-frame clones and lacks some. Seen here are about 270,000 clones, about nine tenths observed once, and the top ten hold over 2%. Sequencing used PBMCs or T cells enriched from blood (not recorded which). The receptors were gathered from a woman between 18 and 29 years old who had recovered from COVID-19.

This clone showed up just a few times. The rearrangement links TRBV11-2 to TRBJ2-7, with 9 bases that match TRBD1. The J segment lost 3 bases and the V segment lost 5 bases, leaving 5 bases of the junction unmatched. Germline V lookup: CDR1 SGHAT, CDR2 FQNNGV. This CDR3 contains 14 residues. CDR3: CASSRRDRVYEQYF. The CDR3 DNA reads as TGTGCCAGCAGCCGCCGGGACAGGGTCTACGAGCAGTACTTC. The full variable domain, completed using reference TRBV11-2 and TRBJ2-7, is EAGVAQSPRYKIIEKRQSVAFWCNPISGHATLYWYQQILGQGPKLLIQFQNNGVVDDSQLPKDRFSAERLKGVDSTLKIQPAKLEDSAVYLCASSRRDRVYEQYFGPGTRLTVT.

V is TRBV2 and J is TRBJ2-1; TRBD2 agrees at 12 bases. With V trimmed by 1 base and J by 10 bases, 8 bases remained unmatched. CDR1 and CDR2 (germline): SNHLY, FYNNEI. This CDR3 has 16 amino acids. This CDR3 reads CASSEGPWTSGKEQFF. As DNA, the CDR3 is TGTGCCAGCAGTGAAGGTCCCTGGACTAGCGGGAAGGAGCAGTTCTTC.

The genes are TRBV6-1 and TRBJ2-1; D is possibly TRBD1 (6 bases). Germline-derived CDR1 and CDR2 are MNHNS and SASEGT. The CDR3 consists of 17 residues. Deletions cut 4 bases from V and 2 bases from J, with 18 bases between. CDR3: CASSGVGQPLAYNEQFF. CDR3 nucleotides: TGTGCCAGCAGTGGAGTCGGACAGCCACTCGCCTACAATGAGCAGTTCTTC.

The J gene is TRBJ2-2, the V gene TRBV12-5; 8 nucleotides line up with TRBD2. V lost 6 bases, J lost 5 bases, and 8 bases stayed unmatched. The length of the CDR3 is 15 residues. The V gene's germline CDR1 is LGHNT and CDR2 FRNRAP. The DNA for the CDR3 is TGTGCTAGTGGCCGCCGGGGGGGCGAGACCGGGGAGCTGTTTTTT. Amino acids: CASGRRGGETGELFF. The full variable domain, in which reference TRBV12-5 and TRBJ2-2 provide the parts outside the CDR3, is DARVTQTPRHKVTEMGQEVTMRCQPILGHNTVFWYRQTMMQGLELLAYFRNRAPLDDSGMPKDRFSAEMPDATLATLKIQPSEPRDSAVYFCASGRRGGETGELFFGEGSRLTVL.

The V call is TRBV28, the J call TRBJ2-4; TRBD1 aligns across 8 bases. The CDR3 runs to 16 residues. Germline CDR1 reads MDHEN; CDR2 reads SYDVKM. J was trimmed by 0 bases and V by 7 bases; bases with no gene match: 8. The CDR3 loop reads CASTTQGARAKNIQYF. The CDR3 DNA reads as TGTGCCAGCACTACCCAGGGGGCCCGAGCCAAAAACATTCAGTACTTC. Full variable domain (remainder filled in from reference TRBV28 and TRBJ2-4): DVKVTQSSRYLVKRTGEKVFLECVQDMDHENMFWYRQDPGLGLRLIYFSYDVKMKEKGDIPEGYSVSREKKERFSLILESASTNQTSMYLCASTTQGARAKNIQYFGAGTRLSVL.

In DNA form, the CDR3 reads TGTGCCAGCAGCTTATGGCACGGAGGCGAAAAACTGTTTTTT. It translates to CASSLWHGGEKLFF. J is TRBJ1-4 and V is TRBV7-9; D uncertain. The germline CDR1 and CDR2 sequences are SEHNR and FQNEAQ (reference sequence). With 2 bases removed from V and 8 bases from J, the gap between germline ends came to 12 bases. There are 14 residues in the CDR3. Together with reference TRBV7-9 and TRBJ1-4, the CDR3 gives the full variable domain: DTGVSQNPRHKITKRGQNVTFRCDPISEHNRLYWYRQTLGQGPEFLTYFQNEAQLEKSRLLSDRFSAERPKGSFSTLEIQRTEQGDSAMYLCASSLWHGGEKLFFGSGTQLSVL.

The rearrangement uses TRBV10-3 and TRBJ2-7; TRBD1 aligns across 7 bases. Germline assignment: CDR1 ENHRY and CDR2 SYGVKD. J lost 2 bases, V lost 0 bases, and 10 bases had no gene match. The CDR3 runs to 17 residues. The CDR3 here is CAISESGDSLPPYEQYF. CDR3 coding DNA: TGTGCCATCAGTGAGTCAGGGGACAGCCTTCCGCCCTACGAGCAGTACTTC.

V gene TRBV19 combines with J gene TRBJ2-5, with TRBD2 matching over 12 bases. After removal of 3 bases from V and 5 bases from J, the junction contained 7 bases not matched to a gene. Germline CDR1 LNHDA, CDR2 SQIVND (reference sequence). The CDR3 spans 16 residues. The CDR3 is CASSITTSGSLETQYF. The CDR3 bases are TGTGCCAGTAGTATCACGACTAGCGGGAGTTTGGAGACCCAGTACTTC. The full variable domain, with the rest looked up from reference TRBV19 and TRBJ2-5, is DGGITQSPKYLFRKEGQNVTLSCEQNLNHDAMYWYRQDPGQGLRLIYYSQIVNDFQKGDIAEGYSVSREKKESFPLTVTSAQKNPTAFYLCASSITTSGSLETQYFGPGTRLLVL.

This chain joins TRBV7-2 and TRBJ1-1, with 9 positions matching TRBD1. Germline lookup yields CDR1 SGHTA and CDR2 FQGNSA. The V gene end was trimmed by 3 bases and the J gene end by 1 base; junction bases not matched to a gene: 3. The CDR3 is 15 residues long. Written as DNA, the CDR3 is TGTGCCAGCAGCTTGGACAGGGGATGGAACACTGAAGCTTTCTTT. Translation: CASSLDRGWNTEAFF. The whole variable domain, remainder taken from reference TRBV7-2 and TRBJ1-1, is GAGVSQSPSNKVTEKGKDVELRCDPISGHTALYWYRQSLGQGLEFLIYFQGNSAPDKSGLPSDRFSAERTGGSVSTLTIQRTQQEDSAVYLCASSLDRGWNTEAFFGQGTRLTVV.

This clone was seen a few times. The V and J genes are TRBV11-3 and TRBJ1-1; D is ambiguous. The germline V and J ends were trimmed by 0 bases and 11 bases, with 13 bases remaining between them. CDR1 SGHNT and CDR2 YENEEA come from the germline V gene. There are 13 residues in the CDR3. CDR3 in DNA: TGTGCCAGCAGCTTAGATCAGGTACAACAGGCTTTCTTT. Residues: CASSLDQVQQAFF.

V gene TRBV4-3 combines with J gene TRBJ1-2, with 11 bases aligning to TRBD1. The CDR3 has 16 amino acids. Germline values: CDR1 LGHNA, CDR2 YSLEER. The trim removed 3 bases at V and 4 bases at J, leaving 7 bases unmatched. Written as DNA, the CDR3 is TGCGCCAGCAGCCACCAGGGACAGGGGGTGGGCTATGGCTACACCTTC. This sequence encodes CASSHQGQGVGYGYTF.

This rearrangement joins TRBV5-1 to TRBJ2-7, with 7 bases identical to TRBD2. This CDR3 is built from 17 residues. V trimming: 1 base; J trimming: 0 bases; junction bases outside the gene matches: 10. Germline CDR1 reads SGHRS; CDR2 reads YFSETQ. The CDR3 bases are TGCGCCAGCAGCTTGTGGGGAGCGGGAAGCTTCTCCTACGAGCAGTACTTC. It translates to CASSLWGAGSFSYEQYF.

The J gene is TRBJ2-3, the V gene TRBV6-5; 10 nucleotides agree with TRBD2. CDR1 is MNHEY, CDR2 SVGAGI, per germline. The CDR3 length is 15 residues. Trimming removed 5 bases from V and 2 bases from J; junction bases left unmatched: 4. The CDR3 DNA sequence: TGTGCCAGCAGTCTTACTAGCGGGGCCACAGATACGCAGTATTTT. Its translation is CASSLTSGATDTQYF.

The chain joins TRBV18 to TRBJ2-1, with TRBD1 identical over 7 bases. V dropped 6 bases and J dropped 2; count of bases not matched to a gene: 4. The CDR3 loop spans 14 amino acids. Germline V gene data show CDR1 as KGHSH and CDR2 as LQKENI. This CDR3 is CASSPQGAYNEQFF. The DNA of the CDR3 is TGTGCCAGCTCTCCCCAGGGGGCCTACAATGAGCAGTTCTTC.

In its sample, this clone was seen a few times. The chain carries TRBV19 and TRBJ1-6, with a tentative D call TRBD1 (6 bases). V lost 7 bases and J lost 7, with 11 bases in between. CDR3 length: 13 amino acids. Germline-derived CDR1 and CDR2 are LNHDA and SQIVND (reference sequence). CDR3 DNA: TGTGCCAGTATGGGGGCAGAGAATTCACCCCTCCACTTT. Translated: CASMGAENSPLHF.

V gene TRBV19 combines with J gene TRBJ2-2; 8 bases are shared with TRBD2. Unmatched junction bases numbered 8, after V lost 8 bases and J lost 6 bases. The germline V gene has CDR1 LNHDA and CDR2 SQIVND (reference sequence). This CDR3 has 14 amino acids. The CDR3 nucleotides read TGTGCCAGTTCGGGCGGACTAGCTGCCGGGGAGCTGTTTTTT. It specifies CASSGGLAAGELFF. Supplemented by reference TRBV19 and TRBJ2-2, the full variable domain reads DGGITQSPKYLFRKEGQNVTLSCEQNLNHDAMYWYRQDPGQGLRLIYYSQIVNDFQKGDIAEGYSVSREKKESFPLTVTSAQKNPTAFYLCASSGGLAAGELFFGEGSRLTVL.

The rearrangement links TRBV10-3 to TRBJ1-1; tentative D call: TRBD1 (6 bases). The CDR3 runs to 16 residues. Germline loops: CDR1 ENHRY, CDR2 SYGVKD. Trimming took off 5 bases at V and 3 bases at J, with 19 bases between the two ends. This chain's CDR3 is CAISLRDTEEYTEAFF. The CDR3 nucleotides read TGTGCCATCAGTCTCCGGGACACTGAAGAATACACTGAAGCTTTCTTT.

The chain carries TRBV14 and TRBJ1-1; 7 nucleotides agree with TRBD1. CDR1 is SGHDN and CDR2 is FVKESK in the germline V gene. The CDR3 length is 14 residues. The V and J ends lost 4 bases and 2 bases, in that order; junction bases with no gene match: 4. CDR3 nucleotides: TGTGCCAGCAGCCCGACAGGGACCAACACTGAAGCTTTCTTT. It codes for CASSPTGTNTEAFF.

This clone was seen only a few times. This chain links TRBV2 with TRBJ2-7; 8 bases fit TRBD2. The ends lost 8 bases at V and 3 bases at J; junction bases unmatched: 6. In germline, CDR1 is SNHLY, CDR2 FYNNEI. The CDR3 covers 13 residues. The CDR3 reads CASLGLAGYEQYF. CDR3 bases: TGTGCCAGCTTAGGGCTAGCGGGCTACGAGCAGTACTTC. The whole variable domain, remainder taken from reference TRBV2 and TRBJ2-7, is EPEVTQTPSHQVTQMGQEVILRCVPISNHLYFYWYRQILGQKVEFLVSFYNNEISEKSEIFDDQFSVERPDGSNFTLKIRSTKLEDSAMYFCASLGLAGYEQYFGPGTRLTVT.

The genes are TRBV19 and TRBJ2-7, with 9 positions matching TRBD1. The CDR3 extends over 14 amino acids. The trim removed 7 bases at V and 2 bases at J, leaving 6 bases unmatched. From germline, CDR1 is LNHDA and CDR2 SQIVND (reference sequence). The CDR3 DNA reads as TGTGCCAGTACACCGGGACAGGGAGCCTACGAGCAGTACTTC. It translates to CASTPGQGAYEQYF. Complete variable domain (other parts from reference TRBV19 and TRBJ2-7): DGGITQSPKYLFRKEGQNVTLSCEQNLNHDAMYWYRQDPGQGLRLIYYSQIVNDFQKGDIAEGYSVSREKKESFPLTVTSAQKNPTAFYLCASTPGQGAYEQYFGPGTRLTVT.

The chain is built from TRBV9 and TRBJ2-5, with D possibly matching TRBD2 (6 bases). V lost 0 bases and J lost 4, with 16 bases in between. Germline V gene data show CDR1 as SGDLS and CDR2 as YYNGEE. The CDR3 has 16 amino acids. CDR3 sequence (DNA): TGTGCCAGCAGCGTAGGGCTGTCGGGCGGGGTAGAGACCCAGTACTTC. Encoded protein: CASSVGLSGGVETQYF.

V is TRBV7-9 and J is TRBJ2-2; 9 nucleotides line up with TRBD2. The CDR3 runs 17 residues. CDR1 and CDR2 from the germline V gene are SEHNR and FQNEAQ (reference sequence). V was clipped by 4 bases and J by 1 base; unmatched bases: 7. The CDR3 is CASSSPSGEKNTGELFF. The CDR3 DNA reads TGTGCCAGCAGCTCACCTAGCGGGGAAAAGAACACCGGGGAGCTGTTTTTT. Drawing the rest from reference TRBV7-9 and TRBJ2-2, the complete variable domain is DTGVSQNPRHKITKRGQNVTFRCDPISEHNRLYWYRQTLGQGPEFLTYFQNEAQLEKSRLLSDRFSAERPKGSFSTLEIQRTEQGDSAMYLCASSSPSGEKNTGELFFGEGSRLTVL.

The J gene is TRBJ2-3, the V gene TRBV18, with D tentatively TRBD2 (6 bases). Germline values: CDR1 KGHSH, CDR2 LQKENI. The CDR3 spans 16 residues. The V end was cut by 3 bases, the J end by 0 bases, with 13 bases between. The CDR3 loop is CASSPSGYSSTDTQYF. The CDR3 DNA reads as TGTGCCAGCTCACCTAGCGGTTACTCTAGCACAGATACGCAGTATTTT. Using reference TRBV18 and TRBJ2-3 for the parts outside the CDR3, the full variable domain is NAGVMQNPRHLVRRRGQEARLRCSPMKGHSHVYWYRQLPEEGLKFMVYLQKENIIDESGMPKERFSAEFPKEGPSILRIQQVVRGDSAAYFCASSPSGYSSTDTQYFGPGTRLTVL.

The chain is built from TRBV28 and TRBJ2-3; 7 nucleotides line up with TRBD1. The CDR3 covers 13 residues. Germline V lookup: CDR1 MDHEN, CDR2 SYDVKM. Losses at the gene ends were 6 bases for V and 2 bases for J; bases not matched to a gene: 2. For the CDR3, the DNA is TGTGCCAGCAGACAGGGGAACACAGATACGCAGTATTTT. It translates to CASRQGNTDTQYF.

This rearrangement joins TRBV2 to TRBJ1-6; D might be TRBD1 (6 bases). The CDR3 length is 14 residues. Germline CDR1 reads SNHLY; CDR2 reads FYNNEI. Trimming removed 9 bases from V and 4 bases from J, with 13 bases in between. The CDR3 region is CASNPDRYNSPLHF. As DNA, the CDR3 is TGTGCCAGTAACCCGGACAGATATAATTCACCCCTCCACTTT.

The chain links TRBV11-2 to TRBJ1-5; no reliable D call. This CDR3 has 15 residues. The V gene lost 0 bases and the J gene lost 3 bases, with 9 bases spanning the gap. Looked up from germline, CDR1 is SGHAT and CDR2 is FQNNGV. CDR3 bases: TGTGCCAGCAGCTTAGATGGCCATTCCAATCAGCCCCAGCATTTT. It specifies CASSLDGHSNQPQHF.

V gene TRBV30 combines with J gene TRBJ2-3; D may be TRBD1 (5 bases). Germline V CDR1 and CDR2: GTSNPN, SVGIG (reference sequence). CDR3 length: 14 residues. V dropped 3 bases and J dropped 2 bases, with 12 bases sitting between them. CDR3 sequence (DNA): TGTGCCTGGAGAGAGGACAAGTACACAGATACGCAGTATTTT. It codes for CAWREDKYTDTQYF.

The CDR3 DNA follows: TGCGCCAGCAGCCAAGATGAGCTAGCGGGGGCCACAGATACGCAGTATTTT. Protein product: CASSQDELAGATDTQYF. The chain carries TRBV4-1 and TRBJ2-3, with 10 positions matching TRBD2. Germline assignment: CDR1 MGHRA and CDR2 YSYEKL. V was clipped by 0 bases and J by 2 bases; unmatched bases: 5. The CDR3 has 17 residues.

This chain connects TRBV7-9 to TRBJ2-5; D unclear. CDR3 size: 15 residues. Trimming took 5 bases from V and 2 from J, leaving 15 bases between them. Germline CDR1 is SEHNR and CDR2 is FQNEAQ (reference sequence). The CDR3 loop reads CASSPVGWRQETQYF. Written as DNA, the CDR3 is TGTGCCAGCAGCCCCGTGGGTTGGAGACAAGAGACCCAGTACTTC.

This clone was observed a handful of times. The rearrangement links TRBV27 to TRBJ1-5, with 8 nucleotides matching TRBD1. J was trimmed by 10 bases and V by 5 bases; bases with no gene match: 7. Germline V lookup: CDR1 MNHEY, CDR2 SMNVEV (reference sequence). This CDR3 region has 13 residues. The chain's CDR3 is CASSDRGIYPQHF. The CDR3 DNA reads as TGTGCCAGCAGTGACAGGGGAATTTACCCCCAGCATTTT.